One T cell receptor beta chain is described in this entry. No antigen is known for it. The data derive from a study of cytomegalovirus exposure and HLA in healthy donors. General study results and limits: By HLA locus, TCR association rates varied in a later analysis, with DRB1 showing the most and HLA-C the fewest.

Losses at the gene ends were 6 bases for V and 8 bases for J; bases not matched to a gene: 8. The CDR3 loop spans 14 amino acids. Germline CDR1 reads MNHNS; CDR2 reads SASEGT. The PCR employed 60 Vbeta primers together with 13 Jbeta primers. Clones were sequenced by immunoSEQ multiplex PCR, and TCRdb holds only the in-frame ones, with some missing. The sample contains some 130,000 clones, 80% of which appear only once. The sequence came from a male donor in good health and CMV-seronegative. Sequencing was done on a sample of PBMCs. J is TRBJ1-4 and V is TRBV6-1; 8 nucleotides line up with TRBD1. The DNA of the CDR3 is TGTGCCAGCAGCATCGGACAGGGCCAAGAAAAACTGTTTTTT. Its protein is CASSIGQGQEKLFF.